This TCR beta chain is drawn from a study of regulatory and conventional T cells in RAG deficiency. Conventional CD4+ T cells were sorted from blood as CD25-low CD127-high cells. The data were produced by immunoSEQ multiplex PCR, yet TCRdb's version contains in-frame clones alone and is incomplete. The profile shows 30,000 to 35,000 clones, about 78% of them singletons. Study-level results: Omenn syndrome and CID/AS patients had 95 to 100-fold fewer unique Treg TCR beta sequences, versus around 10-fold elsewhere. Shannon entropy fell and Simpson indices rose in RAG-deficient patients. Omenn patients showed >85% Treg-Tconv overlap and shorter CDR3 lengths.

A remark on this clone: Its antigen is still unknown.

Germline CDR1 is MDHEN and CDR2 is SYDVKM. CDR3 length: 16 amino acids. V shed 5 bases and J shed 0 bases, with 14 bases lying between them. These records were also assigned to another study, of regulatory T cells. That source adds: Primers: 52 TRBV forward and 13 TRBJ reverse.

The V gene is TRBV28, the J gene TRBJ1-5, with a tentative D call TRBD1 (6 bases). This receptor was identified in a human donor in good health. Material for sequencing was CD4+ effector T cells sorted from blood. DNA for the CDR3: TGTGCCAGCAGTCATGGGGGCAGGGATAGCAATCAGCCCCAGCATTTT. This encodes CASSHGGRDSNQPQHF.